The 6 T cell receptor beta chains given below trace back to one sample, sequenced in a study of regulatory T cells in long-lasting Graves disease. Time point: newly diagnosed GD, antithyroid drugs for less than 3 months. Generation of the TCR library employed RNA extracted from PBMCs. TCR beta libraries were built with iRepertoire HTBI primers and Arm-PCR of CDR3 regions. Each CDR3 protein is one row after TCRdb ran MiXCR on the multiplex PCR reads. Counted here are fewer than 350,000 distinct CDR3 sequences, 15% to 20% occurring once; the ten biggest clones make up more than 35%. The sequencing here drew on peripheral blood mononuclear cells (PBMCs), taken at new diagnosis, from a patient treated with antithyroid drugs. The source is a female donor with Graves disease.

This clonotype was found a few times. The chain is built from TRBV6-1 and TRBJ2-1, with D perhaps assigned TRBD1 or TRBD2 (5 bases each). This CDR3 contains 16 residues. Trimming pared 5 bases from V and 2 bases from J, leaving 16 bases between. Germline CDR1 is MNHNS and CDR2 is SASEGT. CDR3: CASSHRGGSPYNEQFF. The CDR3 DNA follows: TGTGCCAGCAGTCATAGGGGCGGGTCCCCCTACAATGAGCAGTTCTTC.

This clonotype was observed at least ten times. The chain links TRBV11-3 to TRBJ2-2; D possibly corresponds to TRBD2 (5 bases). In germline, CDR1 is SGHNT, CDR2 YENEEA. This CDR3 is built from 15 residues. Trimming removed 3 bases from V and 6 bases from J, with 14 bases in between. CDR3 amino acids: CASSFTAARAGELFF. The CDR3 nucleotides are TGTGCCAGCAGCTTCACAGCGGCCCGAGCCGGGGAGCTGTTTTTT.

This clonotype was observed many times. The chain is built from TRBV2 and TRBJ2-2; possibly TRBD1 or TRBD2 for D (6 bases each). The CDR3 sequence is 15 residues long. Germline V gene sequence: CDR1 SNHLY, CDR2 FYNNEI. V lost 8 bases, J lost 6 bases, and 19 bases lay in between. Here the CDR3 DNA reads TGTGCCAGCGCTATCGGGGGCGCGGTATCCGGGGAGCTGTTTTTT. This sequence encodes CASAIGGAVSGELFF.

This clonotype was observed a handful of times. V is TRBV6-4 and J is TRBJ2-3; no clear D gene. Germline CDR1 reads MRHNA; CDR2 reads SNTAGT. This CDR3 spans 13 amino acids. Trimming took off 8 bases at V and 3 bases at J, with 12 bases between the two ends. The DNA of the CDR3 is TGTGCCAGCGGGTCAGACGGGACAGATACGCAGTATTTT. This sequence encodes CASGSDGTDTQYF.

This clonotype was counted many times. The rearrangement uses TRBV24-1 and TRBJ2-5; 7 bases are a match to TRBD1. CDR1 is KGHDR and CDR2 is SFDVKD in the germline V gene. The CDR3 covers 16 residues. Unmatched junction bases numbered 6, after V lost 2 bases and J lost 1 base. CDR3 in DNA: TGTGCCACCAGTGATTCTTTAAGGGGGCTCCAAGAGACCCAGTACTTC. The encoded protein is CATSDSLRGLQETQYF.

This clonotype has at least ten counts. The V and J genes are TRBV12-3 or TRBV12-4 and TRBJ1-2; D call uncertain. The CDR3 extends over 14 amino acids. Trimming cost V 2 bases and J 4 bases, with 11 bases left between them. CDR3 coding DNA: TGTGCCAGCAGTTTAAAGTCCCGTTCCTATGGCTACACCTTC. Translating it yields CASSLKSRSYGYTF.